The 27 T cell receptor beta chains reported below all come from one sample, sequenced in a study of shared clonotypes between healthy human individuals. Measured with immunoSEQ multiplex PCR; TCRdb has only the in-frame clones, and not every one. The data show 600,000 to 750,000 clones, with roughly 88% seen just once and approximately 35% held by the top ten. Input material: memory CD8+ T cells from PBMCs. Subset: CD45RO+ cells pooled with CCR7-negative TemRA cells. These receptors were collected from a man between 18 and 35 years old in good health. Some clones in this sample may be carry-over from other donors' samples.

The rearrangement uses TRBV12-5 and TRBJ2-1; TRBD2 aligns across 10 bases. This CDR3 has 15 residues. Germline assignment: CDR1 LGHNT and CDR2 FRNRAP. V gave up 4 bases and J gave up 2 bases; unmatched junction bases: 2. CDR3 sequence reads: CASGSSGRAYNEQFF. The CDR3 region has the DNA TGTGCTAGTGGTTCTAGCGGGAGAGCCTACAATGAGCAGTTCTTC.

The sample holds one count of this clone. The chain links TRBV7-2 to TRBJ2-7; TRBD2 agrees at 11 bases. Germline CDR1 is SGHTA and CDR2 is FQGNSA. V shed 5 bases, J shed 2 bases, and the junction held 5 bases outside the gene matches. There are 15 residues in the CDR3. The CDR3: CASSPSTSGTYEQYF. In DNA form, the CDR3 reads TGTGCCAGCAGCCCCTCGACTAGCGGGACCTACGAGCAGTACTTC.

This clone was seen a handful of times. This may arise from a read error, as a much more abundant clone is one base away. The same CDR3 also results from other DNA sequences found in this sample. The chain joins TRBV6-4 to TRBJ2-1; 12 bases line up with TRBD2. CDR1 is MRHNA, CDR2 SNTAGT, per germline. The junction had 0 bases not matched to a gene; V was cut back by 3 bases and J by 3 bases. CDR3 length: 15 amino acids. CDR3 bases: TGTGCCAGCAGTGAGACTAGCGGGAGCTACAATGAGCAGTTCTTC. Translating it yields CASSETSGSYNEQFF.

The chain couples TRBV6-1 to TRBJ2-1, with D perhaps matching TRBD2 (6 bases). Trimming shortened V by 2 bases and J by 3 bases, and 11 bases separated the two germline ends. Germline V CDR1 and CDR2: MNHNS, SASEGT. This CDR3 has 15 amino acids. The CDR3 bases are TGTGCCAGCAGTGAATTTTCGGGGGACTACAATGAGCAGTTCTTC. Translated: CASSEFSGDYNEQFF.

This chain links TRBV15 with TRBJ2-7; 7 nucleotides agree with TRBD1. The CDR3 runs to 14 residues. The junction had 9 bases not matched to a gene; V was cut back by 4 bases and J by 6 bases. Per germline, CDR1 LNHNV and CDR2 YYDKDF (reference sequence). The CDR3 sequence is CATSTRQGRGEQYF. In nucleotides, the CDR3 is TGTGCCACCAGCACAAGACAGGGTCGGGGCGAGCAGTACTTC.

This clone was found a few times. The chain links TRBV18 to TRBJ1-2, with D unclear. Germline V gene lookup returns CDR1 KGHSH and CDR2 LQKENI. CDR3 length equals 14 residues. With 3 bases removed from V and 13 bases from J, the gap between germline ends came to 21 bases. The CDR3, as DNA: TGTGCCAGCTCACCTCCCGGGGAAGGTTGGGCGTTCACCTTC. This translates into CASSPPGEGWAFTF.

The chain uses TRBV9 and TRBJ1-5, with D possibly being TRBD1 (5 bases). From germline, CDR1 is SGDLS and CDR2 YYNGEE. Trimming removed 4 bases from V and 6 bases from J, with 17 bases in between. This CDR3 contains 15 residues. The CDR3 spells CASSTRGVEGQPQHF. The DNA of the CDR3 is TGTGCCAGCAGCACCCGAGGGGTGGAGGGTCAGCCCCAGCATTTT. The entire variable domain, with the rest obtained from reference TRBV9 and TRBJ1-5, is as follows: DSGVTQTPKHLITATGQRVTLRCSPRSGDLSVYWYQQSLDQGLQFLIQYYNGEERAKGNILERFSAQQFPDLHSELNLSSLELGDSALYFCASSTRGVEGQPQHFGDGTRLSIL.

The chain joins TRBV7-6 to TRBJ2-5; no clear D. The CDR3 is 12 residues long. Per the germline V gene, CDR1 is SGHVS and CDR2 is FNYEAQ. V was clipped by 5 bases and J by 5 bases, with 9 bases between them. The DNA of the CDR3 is TGTGCCAGCAGCACGAGGAAGGAGACCCAGTACTTC. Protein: CASSTRKETQYF.

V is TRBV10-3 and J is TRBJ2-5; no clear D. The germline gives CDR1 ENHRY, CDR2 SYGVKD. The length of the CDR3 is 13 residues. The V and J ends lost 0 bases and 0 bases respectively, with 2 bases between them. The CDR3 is CAISESDQETQYF. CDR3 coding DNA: TGTGCCATCAGTGAGTCGGACCAAGAGACCCAGTACTTC.

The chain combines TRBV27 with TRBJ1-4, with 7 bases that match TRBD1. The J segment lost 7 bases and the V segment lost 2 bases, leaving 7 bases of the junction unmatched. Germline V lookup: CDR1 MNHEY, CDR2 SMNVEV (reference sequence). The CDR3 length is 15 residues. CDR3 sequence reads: CASSLKDRLGEKLFF. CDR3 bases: TGTGCCAGCAGTTTAAAGGACAGGCTCGGTGAAAAACTGTTTTTT.

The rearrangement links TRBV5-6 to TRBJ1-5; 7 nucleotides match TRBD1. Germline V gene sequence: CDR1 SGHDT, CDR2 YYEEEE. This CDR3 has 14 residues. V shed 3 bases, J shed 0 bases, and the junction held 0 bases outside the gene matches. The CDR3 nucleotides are TGTGCCAGCAGCTACAGGGGTAGCAATCAGCCCCAGCATTTT. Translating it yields CASSYRGSNQPQHF.

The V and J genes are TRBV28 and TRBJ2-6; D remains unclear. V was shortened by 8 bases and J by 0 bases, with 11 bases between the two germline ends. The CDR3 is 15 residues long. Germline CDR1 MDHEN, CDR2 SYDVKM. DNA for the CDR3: TGTGCCAGCTCTATCCTGAGCTCTGGGGCCAACGTCCTGACTTTC. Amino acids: CASSILSSGANVLTF.

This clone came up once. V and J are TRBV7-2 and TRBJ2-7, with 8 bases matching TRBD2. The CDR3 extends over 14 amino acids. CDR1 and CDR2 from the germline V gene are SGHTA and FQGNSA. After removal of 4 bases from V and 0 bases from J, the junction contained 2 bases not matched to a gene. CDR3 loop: CASSWGLGSYEQYF. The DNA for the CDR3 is TGTGCCAGCAGCTGGGGACTAGGCTCCTACGAGCAGTACTTC.

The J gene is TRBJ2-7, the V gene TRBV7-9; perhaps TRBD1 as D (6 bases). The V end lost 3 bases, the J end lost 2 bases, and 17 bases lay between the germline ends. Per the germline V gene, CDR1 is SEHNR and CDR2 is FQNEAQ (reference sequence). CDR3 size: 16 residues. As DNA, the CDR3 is TGTGCCAGCAGCTTTAGTGGTGGGGACAAACCCTACGAGCAGTACTTC. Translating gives CASSFSGGDKPYEQYF.

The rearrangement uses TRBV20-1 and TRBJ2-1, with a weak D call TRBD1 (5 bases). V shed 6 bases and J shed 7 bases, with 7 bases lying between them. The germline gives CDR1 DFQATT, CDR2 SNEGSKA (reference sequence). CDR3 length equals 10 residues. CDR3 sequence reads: CSAGDNEQFF. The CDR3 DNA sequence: TGCAGTGCAGGGGATAATGAGCAGTTCTTC.

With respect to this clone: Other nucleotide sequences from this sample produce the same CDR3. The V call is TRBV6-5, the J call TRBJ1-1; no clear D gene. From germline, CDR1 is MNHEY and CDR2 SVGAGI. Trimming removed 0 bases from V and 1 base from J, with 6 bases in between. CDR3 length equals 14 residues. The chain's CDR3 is CASSYSGGNTEAFF. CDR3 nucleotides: TGTGCCAGCAGTTACTCGGGCGGGAACACTGAAGCTTTCTTT.

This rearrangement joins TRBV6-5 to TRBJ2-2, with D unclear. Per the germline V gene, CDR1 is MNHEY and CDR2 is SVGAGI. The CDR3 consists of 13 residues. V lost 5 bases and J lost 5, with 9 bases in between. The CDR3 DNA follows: TGTGCCAGCAGTCCCTCTTGGACCGGGGAGCTGTTTTTT. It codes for CASSPSWTGELFF.

The chain's CDR3 is CAWSPGHKETQYF. DNA for the CDR3: TGTGCCTGGAGCCCGGGACACAAAGAGACCCAGTACTTC. The chain combines TRBV30 with TRBJ2-5; perhaps TRBD1 as D (6 bases). The CDR3 spans 13 residues. V was shortened by 3 bases and J by 3 bases, with 11 bases between the two germline ends. In germline, CDR1 is GTSNPN, CDR2 SVGIG (reference sequence).

This CDR3 is CSVDTGRGEAFF. The DNA of the CDR3 is TGCAGCGTTGACACAGGCCGTGGTGAAGCTTTCTTT. The V and J genes are TRBV29-1 and TRBJ1-1; D is possibly TRBD1 (5 bases). The CDR3 sequence is 12 residues long. CDR1 is SQVTM, CDR2 ANQGSEA, per germline. The V end was cut by 3 bases, the J end by 7 bases, with 12 bases between.

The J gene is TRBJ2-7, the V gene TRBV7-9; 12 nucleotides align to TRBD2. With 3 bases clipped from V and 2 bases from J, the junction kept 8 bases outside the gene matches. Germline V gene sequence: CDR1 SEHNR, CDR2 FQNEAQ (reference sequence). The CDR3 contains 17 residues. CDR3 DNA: TGTGCCAGCAGCTTGTTGCTAGCGGGAGGGGGCCCCTACGAGCAGTACTTC. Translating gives CASSLLLAGGGPYEQYF.

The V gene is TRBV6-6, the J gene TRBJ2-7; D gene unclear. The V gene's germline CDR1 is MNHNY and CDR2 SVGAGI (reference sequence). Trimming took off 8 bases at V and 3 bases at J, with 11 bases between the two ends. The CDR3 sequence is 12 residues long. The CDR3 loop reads CASAHENYEQYF. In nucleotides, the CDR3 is TGTGCCAGCGCTCACGAAAACTACGAGCAGTACTTC.

CDR3: CASKDRAYWQPQHF. The CDR3 nucleotides are TGTGCCAGTAAGGATAGGGCCTATTGGCAGCCCCAGCATTTT. J is TRBJ1-5 and V is TRBV19, with D hard to call. This CDR3 has 14 amino acids. V was clipped by 7 bases and J by 7 bases, with 17 bases between them. Germline V gives CDR1 LNHDA, CDR2 SQIVND (reference sequence).

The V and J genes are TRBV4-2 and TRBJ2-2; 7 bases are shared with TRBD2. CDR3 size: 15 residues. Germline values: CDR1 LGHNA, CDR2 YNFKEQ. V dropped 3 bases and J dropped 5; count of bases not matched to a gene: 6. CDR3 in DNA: TGTGCCAGCAGCCACCCCTCGCGGGGGACCGGGGAGCTGTTTTTT. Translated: CASSHPSRGTGELFF.

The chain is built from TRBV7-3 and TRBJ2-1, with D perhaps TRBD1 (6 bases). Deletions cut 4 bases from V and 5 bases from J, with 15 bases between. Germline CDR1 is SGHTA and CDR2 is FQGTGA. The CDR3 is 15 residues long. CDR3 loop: CASSSTGTKNNEQFF. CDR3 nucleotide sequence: TGTGCCAGCAGCTCTACAGGGACAAAGAACAATGAGCAGTTCTTC.

CDR3 DNA sequence: TGTGCCAGCAGCGCCGACTTAAGCTCCTACAATGAGCAGTTCTTC. The encoded protein is CASSADLSSYNEQFF. J is TRBJ2-1 and V is TRBV7-9; D remains ambiguous. V lost 5 bases to trimming and J lost 0 bases, with 11 bases between them. Germline V gene lookup returns CDR1 SEHNR and CDR2 FQNEAQ (reference sequence). The length of the CDR3 is 15 residues.

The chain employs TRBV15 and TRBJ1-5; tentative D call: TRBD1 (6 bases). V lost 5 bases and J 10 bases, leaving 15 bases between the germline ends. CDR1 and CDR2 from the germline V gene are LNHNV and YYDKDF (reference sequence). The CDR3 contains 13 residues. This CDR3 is CATSPRGRHPQHF. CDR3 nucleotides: TGTGCCACCAGCCCCAGGGGTCGCCACCCCCAGCATTTT.

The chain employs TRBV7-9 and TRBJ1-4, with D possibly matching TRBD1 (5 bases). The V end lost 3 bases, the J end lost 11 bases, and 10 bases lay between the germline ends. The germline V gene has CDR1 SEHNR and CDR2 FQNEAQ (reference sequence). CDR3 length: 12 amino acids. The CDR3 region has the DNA TGTGCCAGCAGCTTGGGGGTGATGAAACTGTTTTTT. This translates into CASSLGVMKLFF.